This TCR beta chain was documented in a study of blood T cell repertoires in COVID-19. TCRdb's table, derived via immunoSEQ multiplex PCR, lists solely in-frame clones and lacks some. The table includes about 350,000 clones, about 90% detected once. The CDR3 contains 15 residues. V shed 0 bases and J 6 bases; nucleotides not matched to a gene: 4. From germline, CDR1 is MNHNY and CDR2 SVGAGI (reference sequence). Participants came from some 23 US areas, aged about 18 to 100 years. Specimen: PBMCs or T cells enriched from blood (not recorded which). The V call is TRBV6-6, the J call TRBJ2-1; 8 bases agree with TRBD2. This receptor was obtained from a woman in her twenties or thirties who had recovered from COVID-19. CDR3 bases: TGTGCCAGCAGTTACTCGGTAGCGGGGACCAATGAGCAGTTCTTC. It yields the protein CASSYSVAGTNEQFF.